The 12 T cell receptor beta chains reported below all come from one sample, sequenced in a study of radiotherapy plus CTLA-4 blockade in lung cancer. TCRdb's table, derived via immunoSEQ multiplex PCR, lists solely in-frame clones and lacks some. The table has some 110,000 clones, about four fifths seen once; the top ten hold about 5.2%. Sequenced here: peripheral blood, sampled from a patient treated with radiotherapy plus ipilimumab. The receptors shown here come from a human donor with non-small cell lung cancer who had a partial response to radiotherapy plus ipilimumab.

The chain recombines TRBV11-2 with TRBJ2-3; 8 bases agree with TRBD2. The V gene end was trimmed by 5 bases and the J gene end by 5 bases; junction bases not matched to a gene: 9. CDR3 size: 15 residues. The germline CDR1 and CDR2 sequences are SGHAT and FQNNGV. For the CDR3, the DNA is TGTGCCAGCAGCCCTCCCGGGGGGGGTAGAGATACGCAGTATTTT. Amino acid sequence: CASSPPGGGRDTQYF. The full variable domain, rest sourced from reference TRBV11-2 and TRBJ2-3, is EAGVAQSPRYKIIEKRQSVAFWCNPISGHATLYWYQQILGQGPKLLIQFQNNGVVDDSQLPKDRFSAERLKGVDSTLKIQPAKLEDSAVYLCASSPPGGGRDTQYFGPGTRLTVL.

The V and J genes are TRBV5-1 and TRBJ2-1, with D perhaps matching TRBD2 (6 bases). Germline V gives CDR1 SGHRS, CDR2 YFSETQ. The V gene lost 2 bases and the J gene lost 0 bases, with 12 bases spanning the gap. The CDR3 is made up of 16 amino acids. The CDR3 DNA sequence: TGCGCCAGCAGCTTTCGTGAGGGAGGCTCCTACAATGAGCAGTTCTTC. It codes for CASSFREGGSYNEQFF.

The CDR3 sequence: CASSQDRDRSSPLHF. Written as DNA, the CDR3 is TGCGCCAGCAGCCAAGATCGGGACAGGAGTTCACCCCTCCACTTT. The chain recombines TRBV4-1 with TRBJ1-6, with 8 bases lining up with TRBD1. The CDR3 is made up of 15 amino acids. Germline-derived CDR1 and CDR2 are MGHRA and YSYEKL. Unmatched junction bases numbered 4, after V lost 0 bases and J lost 9 bases.

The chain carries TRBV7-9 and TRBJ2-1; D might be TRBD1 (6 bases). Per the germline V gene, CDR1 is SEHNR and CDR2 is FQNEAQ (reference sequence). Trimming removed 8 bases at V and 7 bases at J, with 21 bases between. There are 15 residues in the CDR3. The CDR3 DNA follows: TGTGCCAGCGGATTAACAAACAGGGCTCTGAATGAGCAGTTCTTC. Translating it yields CASGLTNRALNEQFF.

CDR3 in amino acids: CASSLGRWNEKLFF. CDR3 coding DNA: TGTGCCAGCAGCTTGGGGAGATGGAATGAAAAACTGTTTTTT. The chain joins TRBV5-6 to TRBJ1-4; the D is unclear. V was cut by 0 bases and J by 5 bases, with 8 bases left in between. CDR1 SGHDT and CDR2 YYEEEE come from the germline V gene. This CDR3 spans 14 amino acids.

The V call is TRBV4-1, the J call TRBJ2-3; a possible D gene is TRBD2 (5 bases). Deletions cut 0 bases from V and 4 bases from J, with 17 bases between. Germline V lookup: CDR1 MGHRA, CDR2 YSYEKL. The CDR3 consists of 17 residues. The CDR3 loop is CASSQDGGLAASDTQYF. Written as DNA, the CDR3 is TGCGCCAGCAGCCAAGATGGTGGTCTAGCAGCTTCAGATACGCAGTATTTT.

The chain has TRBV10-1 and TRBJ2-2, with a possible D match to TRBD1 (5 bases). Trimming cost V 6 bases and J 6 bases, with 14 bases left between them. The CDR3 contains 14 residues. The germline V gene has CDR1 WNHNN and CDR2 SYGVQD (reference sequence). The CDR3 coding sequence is TGCGCCAGCAGACCACAGGCCCAAGCCGGGGAGCTGTTTTTT. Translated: CASRPQAQAGELFF.

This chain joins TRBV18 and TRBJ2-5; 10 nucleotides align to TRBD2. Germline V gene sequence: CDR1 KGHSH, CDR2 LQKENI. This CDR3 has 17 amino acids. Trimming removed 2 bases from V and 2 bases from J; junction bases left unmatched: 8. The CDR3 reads CASSPFVGLASQETQYF. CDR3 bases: TGTGCCAGCTCACCATTTGTGGGACTAGCGTCTCAAGAGACCCAGTACTTC.

The CDR3: CASSPTGAGISGNTIYF. In DNA, the CDR3 is TGTGCCAGCTCACCAACGGGAGCAGGTATCAGTGGAAACACCATATATTTT. This rearrangement joins TRBV18 to TRBJ1-3; no definite D call. Between the trimmed V and J ends, which lost 2 bases and 3 bases, there was a span of 17 bases. Germline CDR1 reads KGHSH; CDR2 reads LQKENI. The CDR3 contains 17 residues.

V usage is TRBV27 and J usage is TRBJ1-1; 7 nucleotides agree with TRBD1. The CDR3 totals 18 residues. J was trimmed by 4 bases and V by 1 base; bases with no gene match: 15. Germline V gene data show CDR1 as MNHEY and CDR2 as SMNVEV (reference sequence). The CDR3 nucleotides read TGTGCCAGCAGTTTATACCCCCCGACAGGGCGGGTCGGCACTGAAGCTTTCTTT. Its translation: CASSLYPPTGRVGTEAFF.

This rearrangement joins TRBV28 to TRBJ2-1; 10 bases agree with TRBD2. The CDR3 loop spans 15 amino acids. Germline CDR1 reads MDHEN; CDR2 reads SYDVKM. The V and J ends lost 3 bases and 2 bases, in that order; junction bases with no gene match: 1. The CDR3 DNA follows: TGTGCCAGCAGTTTTGGACTAGCGGCCTACAATGAGCAGTTCTTC. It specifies CASSFGLAAYNEQFF.

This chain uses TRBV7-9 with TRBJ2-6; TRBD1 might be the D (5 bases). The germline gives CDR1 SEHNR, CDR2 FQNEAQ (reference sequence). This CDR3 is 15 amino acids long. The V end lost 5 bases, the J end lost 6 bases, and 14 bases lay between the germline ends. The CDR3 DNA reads TGTGCCAGCAGCCGACAGATCCTGGAGGCCAACGTCCTGACTTTC. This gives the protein CASSRQILEANVLTF.